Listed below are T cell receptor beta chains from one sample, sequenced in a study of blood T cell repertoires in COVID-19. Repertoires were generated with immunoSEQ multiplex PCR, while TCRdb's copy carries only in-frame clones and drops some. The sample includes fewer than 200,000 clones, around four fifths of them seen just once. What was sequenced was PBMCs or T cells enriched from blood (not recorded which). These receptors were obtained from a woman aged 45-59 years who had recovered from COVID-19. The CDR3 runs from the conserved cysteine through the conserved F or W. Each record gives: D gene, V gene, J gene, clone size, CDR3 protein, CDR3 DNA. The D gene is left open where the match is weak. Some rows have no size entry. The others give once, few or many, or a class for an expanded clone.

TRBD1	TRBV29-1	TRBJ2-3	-	CSARDRAPDTQYF	TGCAGCGCCAGAGACAGGGCCCCAGATACGCAGTATTTT
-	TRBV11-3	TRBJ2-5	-	CASSHGETQYF	TGTGCCAGCAGCCACGGAGAGACCCAGTACTTC
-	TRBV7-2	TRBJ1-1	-	CASSLVRVGNTEAFF	TGTGCCAGCAGCTTAGTACGGGTTGGGAACACTGAAGCTTTCTTT
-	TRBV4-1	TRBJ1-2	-	CASSQDYSGGRDGYTF	TGCGCCAGCAGCCAAGACTATTCCGGGGGGCGTGATGGCTACACCTTC
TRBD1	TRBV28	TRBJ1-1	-	CASSLDRGFAEAFF	TGTGCCAGCAGTCTGGACAGGGGGTTCGCTGAAGCTTTCTTT
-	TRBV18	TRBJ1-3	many	CASSQQSSGNTIYF	TGTGCCAGCTCCCAACAGTCCTCTGGAAACACCATATATTTT
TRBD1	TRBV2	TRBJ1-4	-	CASSVSRDRGLTNEKLFF	TGTGCCAGCTCCGTAAGCCGGGACAGGGGTTTAACTAATGAAAAACTGTTTTTT
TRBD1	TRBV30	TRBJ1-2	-	CAWSINRGEYGYTF	TGTGCCTGGAGTATTAACAGGGGTGAATATGGCTACACCTTC
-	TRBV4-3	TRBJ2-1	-	CASSQGAGAGNEQFF	TGCGCCAGCAGCCAAGGCGCAGGGGCTGGCAATGAGCAGTTCTTC
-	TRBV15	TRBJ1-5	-	CATSTEKGWQPQHF	TGTGCCACCAGCACCGAAAAGGGGTGGCAGCCCCAGCATTTT
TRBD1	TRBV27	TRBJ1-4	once	CASRPGQGGEKLFF	TGTGCCAGCAGGCCGGGACAGGGCGGAGAAAAACTGTTTTTT
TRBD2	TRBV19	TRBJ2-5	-	CASSMAGAIVEETQYF	TGTGCCAGTAGTATGGCGGGAGCGATCGTAGAAGAGACCCAGTACTTC
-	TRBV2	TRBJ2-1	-	CASSESESPNEQFF	TGTGCCAGCAGTGAGTCCGAGTCCCCCAATGAGCAGTTCTTC
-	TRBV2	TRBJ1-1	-	CASSEIETGYTEAFF	TGTGCCAGCAGTGAAATCGAAACAGGGTACACTGAAGCTTTCTTT
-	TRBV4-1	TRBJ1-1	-	CASSQGRPWRVNFSTEAFF	TGCGCCAGCAGCCAAGGACGACCGTGGCGGGTTAATTTCTCCACTGAAGCTTTCTTT
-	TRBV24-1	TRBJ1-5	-	CATSPRQVNQPQHF	TGTGCCACCAGTCCCAGACAAGTCAATCAGCCCCAGCATTTT
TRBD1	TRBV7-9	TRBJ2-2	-	CASSSGTANTGELFF	TGTGCCAGCAGCTCCGGGACAGCGAACACCGGGGAGCTGTTTTTT
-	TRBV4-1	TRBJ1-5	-	CASSQDQGTSNQPQHF	TGCGCCAGCAGCCAAGATCAGGGGACGAGCAATCAGCCCCAGCATTTT
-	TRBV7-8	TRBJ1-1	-	CASSLGGEGTEAFF	TGTGCCAGCAGCTTAGGGGGGGAAGGTACTGAAGCTTTCTTT
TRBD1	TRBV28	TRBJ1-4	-	CASTPGGTARKLFF	TGTGCCAGCACCCCGGGAGGGACAGCACGAAAACTGTTTTTT
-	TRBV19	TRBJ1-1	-	CASRPSRVMNTEAFF	TGTGCCAGTAGGCCGTCCAGGGTGATGAACACTGAAGCTTTCTTT
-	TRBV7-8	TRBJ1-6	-	CASSLVGGTANSPLHF	TGTGCCAGCAGCTTAGTTGGGGGCACAGCCAATTCACCCCTCCACTTT
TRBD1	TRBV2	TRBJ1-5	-	CASSWTGDSQPQHF	TGTGCCAGCAGCTGGACAGGGGATAGTCAGCCCCAGCATTTT
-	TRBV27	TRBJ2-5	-	CASSLSQVRRETQYF	TGTGCCAGCAGTTTATCACAGGTTCGCAGGGAGACCCAGTACTTC
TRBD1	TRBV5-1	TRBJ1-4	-	CASSFFTGQGSGKLFF	TGCGCCAGCAGCTTTTTTACCGGACAGGGTAGCGGAAAACTGTTTTTT
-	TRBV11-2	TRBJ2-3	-	CASSPGLITDTQYF	TGTGCCAGCAGCCCGGGACTTATCACAGATACGCAGTATTTT
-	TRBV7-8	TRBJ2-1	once	CASSSWGHEQFF	TGTGCCAGCAGCTCCTGGGGGCATGAGCAGTTCTTC
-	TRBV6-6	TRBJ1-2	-	CASSKSDSLGAF	TGTGCCAGCAGTAAGTCCGACAGCCTCGGCGCCTTC
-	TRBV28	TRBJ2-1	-	CASSLSDSRGDEQFF	TGTGCCAGCAGTTTATCTGATAGTCGGGGTGATGAGCAGTTCTTC
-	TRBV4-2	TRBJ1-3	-	CASSQDLGAGGNTIYF	TGTGCCAGCAGCCAAGATCTGGGGGCGGGTGGAAACACCATATATTTT
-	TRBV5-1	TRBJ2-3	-	CASSIRGVGSIDTQYF	TGCGCCAGCAGCATCCGCGGGGTAGGGTCAATAGATACGCAGTATTTT
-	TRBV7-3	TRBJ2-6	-	CASSSTVHSGANVLTF	TGTGCCAGCAGCTCGACAGTCCACTCTGGGGCCAACGTCCTGACTTTC
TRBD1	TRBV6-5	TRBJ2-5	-	CATDDRGPGKETQYF	TGTGCCACCGACGACAGGGGGCCGGGTAAAGAGACCCAGTACTTC
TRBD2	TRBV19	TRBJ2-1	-	CASSPGREGGWQFF	TGTGCCAGTAGTCCAGGGCGGGAGGGGGGATGGCAGTTCTTC
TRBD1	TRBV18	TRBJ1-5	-	CASSPTDRGGQPQHF	TGTGCCAGCTCACCAACGGACAGGGGGGGTCAGCCCCAGCATTTT
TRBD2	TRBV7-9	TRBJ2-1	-	CASSLTWTSHEQFF	TGTGCCAGCAGCTTAACCTGGACTAGCCATGAGCAGTTCTTC
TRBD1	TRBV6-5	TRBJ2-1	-	CASRSRDRGYEQFF	TGTGCCAGCAGGTCCCGGGACAGGGGGTATGAGCAGTTCTTC
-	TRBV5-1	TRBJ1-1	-	CASSYRESAYTEAFF	TGCGCCAGCAGCTACAGGGAAAGCGCATACACTGAAGCTTTCTTT
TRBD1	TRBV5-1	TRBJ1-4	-	CASSSGQGNEKLFF	TGCGCCAGCAGCTCTGGACAGGGGAATGAAAAACTGTTTTTT
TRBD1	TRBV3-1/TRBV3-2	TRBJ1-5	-	CASSPGTAPNQPQHF	TGTGCCAGCAGCCCCGGGACAGCCCCCAATCAGCCCCAGCATTTT
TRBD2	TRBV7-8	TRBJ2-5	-	CASSGRLAGGPYETQYF	TGTGCCAGCAGCGGCAGACTAGCGGGAGGGCCTTATGAGACCCAGTACTTC
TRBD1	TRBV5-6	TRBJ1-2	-	CASSLRPDREYTF	TGTGCCAGCAGCTTGCGCCCGGACAGGGAATACACCTTC
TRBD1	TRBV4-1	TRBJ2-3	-	CASSQPTPTGGTDTQYF	TGCGCCAGCAGCCAACCAACCCCGACAGGGGGCACAGATACGCAGTATTTT
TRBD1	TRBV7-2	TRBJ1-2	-	CASSPQILDRGNGYTF	TGTGCCAGCAGCCCCCAAATTCTGGACAGGGGGAATGGCTACACCTTC
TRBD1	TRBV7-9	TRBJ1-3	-	CASSWTGAGNTIYF	TGTGCCAGCAGCTGGACAGGAGCTGGAAACACCATATATTTT